The clone carrying this TCR beta chain was found once. Antigen unknown. TCRdb reanalysed the RT-PCR reads using MiXCR and keeps one entry per CDR3 protein. The sample has about 800,000 distinct CDR3 sequences, roughly 20% seen once; the top ten hold approximately 10%. Germline V gene data show CDR1 as KGHSH and CDR2 as LQKENI. The CDR3 consists of 16 residues. J gave up 7 bases and V 0 bases, and 5 bases lay outside the gene matches. The data are from a study of response to subunit inactivated influenza vaccine. Study findings and constraints: The authors suggested that every seasonal influenza vaccination recruits few new T cells.

The sequences come from PBMCs from blood, collected approximately 5 days after vaccination. The receptor was isolated from a man aged 45-65 years who received an inactivated influenza vaccine. The rearrangement links TRBV18 to TRBJ1-5; 11 bases are shared with TRBD1. The CDR3 here is CASSPPGQGARQPQHF. For the CDR3, the DNA is TGTGCCAGCTCACCACCTGGACAGGGGGCAAGGCAGCCCCAGCATTTT.